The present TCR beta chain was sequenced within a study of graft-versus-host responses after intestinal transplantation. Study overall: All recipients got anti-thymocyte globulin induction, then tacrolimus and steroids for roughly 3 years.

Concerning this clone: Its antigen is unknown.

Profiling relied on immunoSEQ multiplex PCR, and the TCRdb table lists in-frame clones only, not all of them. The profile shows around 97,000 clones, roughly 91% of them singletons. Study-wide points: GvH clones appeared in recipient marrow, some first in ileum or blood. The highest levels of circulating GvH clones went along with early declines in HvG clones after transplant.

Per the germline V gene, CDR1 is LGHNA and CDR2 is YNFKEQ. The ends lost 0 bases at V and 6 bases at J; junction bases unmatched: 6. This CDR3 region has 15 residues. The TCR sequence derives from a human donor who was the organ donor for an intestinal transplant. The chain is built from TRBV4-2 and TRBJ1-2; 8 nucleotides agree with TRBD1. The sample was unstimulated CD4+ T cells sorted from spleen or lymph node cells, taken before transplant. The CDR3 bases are TGTGCCAGCAGCCAAGAAGGGAGACAGGGGCATGGCTACACCTTC. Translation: CASSQEGRQGHGYTF.